What follows is one T cell receptor beta chain and its context. Its antigen remains unidentified. A sample-barcoded 5' primer and a J-beta primer mix were used in a second PCR of about 7 to 12 cycles. CDR3-containing paired-end reads numbered at least 3 million in each sample. Each CDR3 protein gets one entry after TCRdb re-called the 5' RACE reads with MiXCR. This sample yields some 550,000 distinct CDR3 sequences, of which 45% to 55% are seen a single time; roughly 25% belongs to the top ten. The data were taken from a study of blood T cells in healthy people across ages. Study background: About one barcoded beta molecule was captured per two T cells (by template switching). Study-wide findings and caveats: Diversity was estimated from one million T cells, and these estimates were considered underestimates. Comparison with aged donors showed that long-lived donors had more naive CD4+ cells and higher diversity.

V was clipped by 5 bases and J by 1 base, with 8 bases between them. Germline CDR1 LGHDT, CDR2 YNNKEL (reference sequence). This CDR3 is built from 13 residues. Source material: blood. This rearrangement joins TRBV3-1 to TRBJ1-1; D not certain. The TCR originated in a man of 80 years or more in good health. As DNA, the CDR3 is TGTGCCAGCAGCTCCGACTCGAACACTGAAGCTTTCTTT. Protein sequence: CASSSDSNTEAFF.